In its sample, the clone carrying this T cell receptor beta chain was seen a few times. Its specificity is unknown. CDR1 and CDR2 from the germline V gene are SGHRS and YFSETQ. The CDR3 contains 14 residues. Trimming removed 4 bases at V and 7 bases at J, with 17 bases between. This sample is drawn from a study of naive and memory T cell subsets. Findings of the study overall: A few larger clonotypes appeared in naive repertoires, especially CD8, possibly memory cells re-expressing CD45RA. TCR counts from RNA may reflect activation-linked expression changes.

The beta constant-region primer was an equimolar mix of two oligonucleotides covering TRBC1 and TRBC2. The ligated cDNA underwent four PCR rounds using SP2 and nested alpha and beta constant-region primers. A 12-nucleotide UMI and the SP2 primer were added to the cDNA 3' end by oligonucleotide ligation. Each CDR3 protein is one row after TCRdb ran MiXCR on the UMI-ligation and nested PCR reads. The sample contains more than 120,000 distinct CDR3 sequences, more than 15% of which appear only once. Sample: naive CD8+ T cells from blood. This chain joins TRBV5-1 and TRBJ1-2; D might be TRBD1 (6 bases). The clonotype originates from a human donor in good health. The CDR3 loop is CASSARDKVFGYTF. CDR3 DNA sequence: TGCGCCAGCAGCGCCCGGGACAAGGTTTTTGGCTACACCTTC.